Listed below are T cell receptor beta chains from one sample, sequenced in a study of control samples from healthy donors and cancer patients. This table comes from immunoSEQ multiplex PCR, and its TCRdb copy is limited to in-frame clones, with some not included. The sample yields around 140,000 clones, under 95% seen once. Input material: blood. Receptors were obtained from a man aged 18 to 29 in good health. CDR3s include the opening cysteine and the closing phenylalanine or tryptophan. A D gene is named only where the DNA matches it firmly. Not every row has a clone size; where given, it reads once, few, many or a size class.

once,TRBJ1-5,TRBV2,.,CASSEEGDQPQHF,TGTGCCAGCAGTGAAGAGGGGGATCAGCCCCAGCATTTT
.,TRBJ1-2,TRBV2,TRBD1,CASSGGVGWTGGNYGYTF,TGTGCCAGCAGTGGTGGAGTGGGATGGACAGGGGGCAACTATGGCTACACCTTC
.,TRBJ2-7,TRBV7-2,TRBD1,CASSLVRWGQGVYEQYF,TGTGCCAGCAGCTTAGTACGTTGGGGACAGGGGGTCTACGAGCAGTACTTC
.,TRBJ1-4,TRBV19,.,CASSHRNDEKLFF,TGTGCCAGTAGTCACCGAAATGACGAAAAACTGTTTTTT
.,TRBJ1-4,TRBV5-1,.,CASSRENNEKLFF,TGCGCCAGCAGCAGGGAAAATAATGAAAAACTGTTTTTT
.,TRBJ2-2,TRBV27,.,CASSGWTDEGGELFF,TGTGCCAGCAGTGGATGGACAGATGAGGGCGGGGAGCTGTTTTTT
.,TRBJ1-1,TRBV9,.,CASSLRQNTEAFF,TGTGCCAGCAGCCTAAGACAGAACACTGAAGCTTTCTTT
.,TRBJ2-7,TRBV27,TRBD1,CASSFSTGQVGHEQYF,TGTGCCAGCAGTTTTTCGACGGGACAGGTCGGCCACGAGCAGTACTTC
.,TRBJ1-2,TRBV3-1/TRBV3-2,.,CASSQLDRNGYTF,TGTGCCAGCAGCCAACTGGACAGAAATGGCTACACCTTC
.,TRBJ2-7,TRBV5-1,.,CASSLGANYEQYF,TGCGCCAGCAGCTTGGGGGCAAACTACGAGCAGTACTTC
.,TRBJ2-5,TRBV9,TRBD2,CASSPPTPGLAGGDLRETQYF,TGTGCCAGCAGCCCACCTACACCGGGACTAGCGGGGGGGGACCTCCGAGAGACCCAGTACTTC
.,TRBJ2-3,TRBV24-1,.,CASAEGYDTQYF,TGTGCCTCCGCGGAAGGGTACGATACGCAGTATTTT
.,TRBJ1-2,TRBV27,.,CASSFRISNYGYTF,TGTGCCAGCAGTTTTCGGATATCGAACTATGGCTACACCTTC
.,TRBJ1-1,TRBV18,TRBD1,CASSLDRGTGNTEAFF,TGTGCCAGCTCACTCGATAGAGGGACAGGGAACACTGAAGCTTTCTTT
.,TRBJ1-1,TRBV27,.,CASSFGTEAFF,TGTGCCAGCAGTTTCGGCACTGAAGCTTTCTTT
.,TRBJ2-2,TRBV7-9,TRBD1,CASSKDRDTGELFF,TGTGCCAGCAGCAAAGACAGGGACACCGGGGAGCTGTTTTTT
once,TRBJ1-2,TRBV7-9,.,CASRLGEANYGYTF,TGTGCCAGCAGGTTGGGGGAAGCTAACTATGGCTACACCTTC
.,TRBJ2-3,TRBV20-1,.,CSAALDLTQYF,TGCAGTGCCGCTCTGGACCTTACGCAGTATTTT
few,TRBJ1-6,TRBV6-5,.,CASSPSGYENSPLHF,TGTGCCAGCAGTCCATCAGGGTACGAGAATTCACCCCTCCACTTT
.,TRBJ2-1,TRBV2,.,CASTLTTVSEAQFF,TGTGCCAGCACCCTAACGACCGTATCCGAGGCGCAGTTCTTC
.,TRBJ2-7,TRBV9,.,CASSVGAGIYEQYF,TGTGCCAGCAGCGTAGGGGCAGGGATCTACGAGCAGTACTTC
.,TRBJ1-1,TRBV7-9,.,CASSLGVATEAFF,TGTGCCAGCAGCTTAGGGGTTGCGACTGAAGCTTTCTTT
.,TRBJ2-7,TRBV29-1,.,CSVEDEGSGSYEQYF,TGCAGCGTTGAAGACGAGGGCAGTGGGTCCTACGAGCAGTACTTC
.,TRBJ1-5,TRBV28,.,CASSPYVGGHFQPQHF,TGTGCCAGCAGTCCCTATGTCGGGGGACATTTCCAGCCCCAGCATTTT
.,TRBJ1-3,TRBV30,.,CAWRWDKPQNSGNTIYF,TGTGCCTGGAGATGGGACAAACCACAAAACTCTGGAAACACCATATATTTT
.,TRBJ1-4,TRBV6-1,TRBD1,CASSEEAGQGQATNEKLFF,TGTGCCAGCAGTGAAGAGGCGGGACAGGGACAAGCAACTAATGAAAAACTGTTTTTT
.,TRBJ2-5,TRBV7-8,TRBD2,CASSELGGSRETQYF,TGTGCCAGCAGCGAGCTGGGGGGGAGCAGAGAGACCCAGTACTTC
.,TRBJ1-6,TRBV28,TRBD1,CASTYRGLYSPLHF,TGTGCCAGCACTTACAGGGGGCTGTATTCACCCCTCCACTTT
.,TRBJ2-2,TRBV30,.,CAYRTENWSGELFF,TGTGCCTACCGGACCGAAAACTGGTCCGGGGAGCTGTTTTTT
.,TRBJ1-5,TRBV30,.,CAWSVRSNQPQHF,TGTGCCTGGAGTGTACGTAGCAATCAGCCCCAGCATTTT
.,TRBJ2-7,TRBV13,TRBD1,CASSATRDRDSYEQYF,TGTGCCAGCAGCGCAACCCGGGACAGGGACTCCTACGAGCAGTACTTC
.,TRBJ2-7,TRBV5-6,TRBD1,CASSFQGAYEQYF,TGTGCCAGCAGCTTCCAGGGGGCCTACGAGCAGTACTTC
.,TRBJ1-1,TRBV18,.,CASSPGEGEAFF,TGTGCCAGCTCACCAGGGGAGGGGGAGGCTTTCTTT
.,TRBJ1-4,TRBV7-9,.,CASSLPRGEGEKLFF,TGTGCCAGCAGCTTACCGAGGGGAGAGGGTGAAAAACTGTTTTTT
.,TRBJ1-1,TRBV5-1,.,CASSTGQGEAFF,TGCGCCAGCAGCACTGGACAAGGTGAAGCTTTCTTT
.,TRBJ1-1,TRBV3-1/TRBV3-2,.,CASSQTENTEAFF,TGTGCCAGCAGCCAAACAGAGAACACTGAAGCTTTCTTT
.,TRBJ2-7,TRBV6-2/TRBV6-3,.,CASSYWDGRYEQYF,TGTGCCAGCAGTTACTGGGACGGACGATACGAGCAGTACTTC
.,TRBJ2-1,TRBV27,.,CASSPDSFNYNEQFF,TGTGCCAGCAGTCCTGACAGCTTCAACTACAATGAGCAGTTCTTC
.,TRBJ1-1,TRBV19,TRBD1,CASSLTGQSVGEAFF,TGTGCCAGTAGTCTAACGGGACAGTCGGTGGGTGAAGCTTTCTTT
.,TRBJ2-3,TRBV15,.,CATSLRDFTDTQYF,TGTGCCACCAGCCTAAGGGACTTCACAGATACGCAGTATTTT
.,TRBJ2-7,TRBV29-1,TRBD1,CSVATGPSGEQYF,TGCAGCGTCGCGACAGGGCCCTCAGGAGAGCAGTACTTC
.,TRBJ1-6,TRBV3-1/TRBV3-2,TRBD1,CASSQVKDRPPPSSYNSPLHF,TGTGCCAGCAGCCAAGTGAAGGACAGGCCTCCTCCCAGCTCCTATAATTCACCCCTCCACTTT
.,TRBJ2-1,TRBV9,.,CASMRRDEQFF,TGTGCCAGCATGCGGAGGGATGAGCAGTTCTTC
.,TRBJ1-1,TRBV10-3,TRBD1,CAISEGQGGDTEAFF,TGTGCCATCAGTGAAGGACAGGGTGGGGACACTGAAGCTTTCTTT
.,TRBJ2-4,TRBV5-1,.,CASSSQSEVAGNIQYF,TGCGCCAGCAGCTCCCAAAGTGAAGTGGCGGGGAACATTCAGTACTTC
once,TRBJ2-7,TRBV5-6,TRBD1,CASSPGQGLYEQYF,TGTGCCAGCAGCCCGGGACAGGGATTGTACGAGCAGTACTTC
.,TRBJ2-2,TRBV9,TRBD1,CASSVSGTGNTGELFF,TGTGCCAGCAGCGTATCCGGGACAGGTAACACCGGGGAGCTGTTTTTT
.,TRBJ1-1,TRBV27,.,CASSLRQNTEAFF,TGTGCCAGCAGTCTAAGACAGAACACTGAAGCTTTCTTT
.,TRBJ2-7,TRBV7-9,.,CASSPREGYEQYF,TGTGCCAGCAGCCCTCGGGAAGGCTACGAGCAGTACTTC